This T cell receptor beta chain is from a study of a mutant IDH1 vaccine in newly diagnosed glioma. Study-wide background: The study started vaccination 4-6 weeks after radiotherapy alone, or with temozolomide cycles.

Time point defined: week 5, during vaccination. The content of each vaccine dose was 300 ug of mutant IDH1 20-mer peptide, and topical imiquimod accompanied it. TCRdb's copy holds only in-frame clones and misses some; the assay was immunoSEQ multiplex PCR. The sample holds approximately 27,000 clones, roughly 90% seen once. A remark on this clone: Antigen specificity is unknown.

The CDR3 contains 13 residues. The germline CDR1 and CDR2 sequences are KGHSH and LQKENI. V dropped 5 bases and J dropped 0 bases, with 7 bases sitting between them. The receptor was isolated from a young man with glioma. This sample comprised PBMCs, obtained from a glioma patient whose treatment included an IDH1 peptide vaccine. The V gene is TRBV18, the J gene TRBJ1-1, with D hard to call. The CDR3 coding sequence is TGTGCCAGCTCATCTGCCATGAACACTGAAGCTTTCTTT. Encoded protein: CASSSAMNTEAFF.